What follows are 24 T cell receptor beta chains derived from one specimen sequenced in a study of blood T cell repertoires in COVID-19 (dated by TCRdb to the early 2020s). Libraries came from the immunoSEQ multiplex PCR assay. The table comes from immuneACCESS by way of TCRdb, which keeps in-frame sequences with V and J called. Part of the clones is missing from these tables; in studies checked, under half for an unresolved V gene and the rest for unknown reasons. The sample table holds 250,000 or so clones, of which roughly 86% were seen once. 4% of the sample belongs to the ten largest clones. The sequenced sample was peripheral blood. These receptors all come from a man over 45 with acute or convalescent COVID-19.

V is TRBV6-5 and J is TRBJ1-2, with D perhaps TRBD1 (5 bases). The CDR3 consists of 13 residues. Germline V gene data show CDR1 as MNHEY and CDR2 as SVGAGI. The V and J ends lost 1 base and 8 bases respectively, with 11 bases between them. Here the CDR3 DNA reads TGTGCCAGCAGTTACTTCGGGGGGTACGGCTACACCTTC. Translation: CASSYFGGYGYTF.

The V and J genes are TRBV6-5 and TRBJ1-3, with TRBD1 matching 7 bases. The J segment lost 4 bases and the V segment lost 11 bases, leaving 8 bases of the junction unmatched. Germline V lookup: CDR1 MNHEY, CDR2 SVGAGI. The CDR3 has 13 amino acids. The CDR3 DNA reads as TGTGCCGCACGACAGGGTGGAGGAAACACCATATATTTT. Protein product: CAARQGGGNTIYF.

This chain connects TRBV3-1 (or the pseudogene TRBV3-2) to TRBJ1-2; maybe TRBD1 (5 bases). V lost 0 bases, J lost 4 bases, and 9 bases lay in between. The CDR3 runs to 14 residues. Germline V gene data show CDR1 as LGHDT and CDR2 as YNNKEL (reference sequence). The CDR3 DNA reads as TGTGCCAGCAGCCAAGACCAGGGTGGCTATGGCTACACCTTC. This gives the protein CASSQDQGGYGYTF.

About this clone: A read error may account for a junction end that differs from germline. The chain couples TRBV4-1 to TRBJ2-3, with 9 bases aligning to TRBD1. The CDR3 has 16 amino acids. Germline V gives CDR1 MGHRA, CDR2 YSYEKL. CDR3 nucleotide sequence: TGCGCTAGCAGCCAGGGCAGGACAGGGGGCACAGATACGCAGTATTTT. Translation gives CASSQGRTGGTDTQYF.

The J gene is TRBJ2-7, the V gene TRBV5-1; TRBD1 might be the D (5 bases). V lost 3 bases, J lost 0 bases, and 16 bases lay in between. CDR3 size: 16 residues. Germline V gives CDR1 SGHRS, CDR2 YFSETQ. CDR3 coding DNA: TGCGCCAGCAGCTCATACGACAGAGTAAGCTCCTACGAGCAGTACTTC. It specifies CASSSYDRVSSYEQYF.

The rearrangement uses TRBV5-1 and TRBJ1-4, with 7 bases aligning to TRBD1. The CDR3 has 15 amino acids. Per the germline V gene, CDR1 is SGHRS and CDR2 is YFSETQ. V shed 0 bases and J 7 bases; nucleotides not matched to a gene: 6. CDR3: CASSLDGTESEKLFF. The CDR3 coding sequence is TGCGCCAGCAGCTTGGACGGGACAGAGTCTGAAAAACTGTTTTTT.

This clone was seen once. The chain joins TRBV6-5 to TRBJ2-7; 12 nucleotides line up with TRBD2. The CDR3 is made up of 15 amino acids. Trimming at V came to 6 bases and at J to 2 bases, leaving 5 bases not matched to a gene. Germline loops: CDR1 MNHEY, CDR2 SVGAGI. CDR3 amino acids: CASRRLAGETYEQYF. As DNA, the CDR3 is TGTGCCAGCAGAAGACTAGCGGGAGAGACCTACGAGCAGTACTTC.

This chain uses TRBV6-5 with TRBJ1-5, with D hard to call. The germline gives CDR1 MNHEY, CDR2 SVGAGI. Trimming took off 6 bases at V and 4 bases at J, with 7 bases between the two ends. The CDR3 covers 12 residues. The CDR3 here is CASRGPNQPQHF. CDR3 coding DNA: TGTGCCAGCAGGGGCCCAAATCAGCCCCAGCATTTT.

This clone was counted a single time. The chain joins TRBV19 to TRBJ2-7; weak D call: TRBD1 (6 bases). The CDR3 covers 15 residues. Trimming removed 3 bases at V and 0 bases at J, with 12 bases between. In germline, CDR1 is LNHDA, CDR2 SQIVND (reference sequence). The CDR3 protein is CASSIGDRTSYEQYF. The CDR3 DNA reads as TGTGCCAGTAGTATCGGTGACAGGACCTCCTACGAGCAGTACTTC.

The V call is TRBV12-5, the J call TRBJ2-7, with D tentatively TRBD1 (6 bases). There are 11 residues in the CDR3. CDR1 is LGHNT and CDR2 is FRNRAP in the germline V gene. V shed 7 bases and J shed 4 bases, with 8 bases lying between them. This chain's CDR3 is CASARGYEQYF. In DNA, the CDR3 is TGTGCTAGTGCCAGGGGATACGAGCAGTACTTC.

CDR3 coding DNA: TGTGCCAGCAGTGGAAGGTGGGACTTGACCTACAATGAGCAGTTCTTC. Translating it yields CASSGRWDLTYNEQFF. The chain employs TRBV6-1 and TRBJ2-1, with D tentatively TRBD2 (6 bases). From germline, CDR1 is MNHNS and CDR2 SASEGT. This CDR3 is built from 16 residues. V lost 4 bases to trimming and J lost 2 bases, with 15 bases between them.

In DNA, the CDR3 is TGTGCCAGCAGTTACAGCCCCACAGATACGCAGTATTTT. This gives the protein CASSYSPTDTQYF. The V and J genes are TRBV6-5 and TRBJ2-3; D is uncertain. Trimming stripped 2 bases from V and 2 bases from J, with 5 bases between. The germline V gene has CDR1 MNHEY and CDR2 SVGAGI. The CDR3 contains 13 residues.

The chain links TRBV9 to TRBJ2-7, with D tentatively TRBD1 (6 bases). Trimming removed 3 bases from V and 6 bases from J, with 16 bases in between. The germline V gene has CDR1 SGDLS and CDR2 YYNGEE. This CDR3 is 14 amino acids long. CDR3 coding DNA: TGTGCCAGCAGCGGAGGGGATACAGGGACCGAGCAGTACTTC. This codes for CASSGGDTGTEQYF. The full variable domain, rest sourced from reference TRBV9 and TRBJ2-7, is DSGVTQTPKHLITATGQRVTLRCSPRSGDLSVYWYQQSLDQGLQFLIQYYNGEERAKGNILERFSAQQFPDLHSELNLSSLELGDSALYFCASSGGDTGTEQYFGPGTRLTVT.

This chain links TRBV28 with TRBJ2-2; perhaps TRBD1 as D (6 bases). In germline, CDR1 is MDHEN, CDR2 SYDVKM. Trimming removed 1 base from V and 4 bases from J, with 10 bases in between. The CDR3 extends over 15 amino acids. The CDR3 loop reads CASSLLLGGTGELFF. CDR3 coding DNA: TGTGCCAGCAGTTTATTACTAGGGGGCACCGGGGAGCTGTTTTTT.

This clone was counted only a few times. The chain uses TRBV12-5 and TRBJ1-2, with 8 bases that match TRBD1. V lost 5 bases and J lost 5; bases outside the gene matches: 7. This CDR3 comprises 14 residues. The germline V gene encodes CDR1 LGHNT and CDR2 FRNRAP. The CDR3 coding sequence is TGTGCTAGTGGTCAGGGGGCCGGGATTTATGGCTACACCTTC. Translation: CASGQGAGIYGYTF.

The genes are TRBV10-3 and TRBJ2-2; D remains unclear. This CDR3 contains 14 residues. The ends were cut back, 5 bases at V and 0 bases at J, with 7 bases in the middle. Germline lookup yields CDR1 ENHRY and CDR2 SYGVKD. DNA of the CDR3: TGTGCCATCAGTTTGGCTCCGAACACCGGGGAGCTGTTTTTT. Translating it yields CAISLAPNTGELFF.

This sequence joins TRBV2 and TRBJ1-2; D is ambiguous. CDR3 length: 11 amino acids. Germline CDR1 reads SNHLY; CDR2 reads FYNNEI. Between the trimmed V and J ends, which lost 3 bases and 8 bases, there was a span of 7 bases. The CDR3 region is CASSEDSGYTF. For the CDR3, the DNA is TGTGCCAGCAGTGAGGATAGCGGCTACACCTTC.

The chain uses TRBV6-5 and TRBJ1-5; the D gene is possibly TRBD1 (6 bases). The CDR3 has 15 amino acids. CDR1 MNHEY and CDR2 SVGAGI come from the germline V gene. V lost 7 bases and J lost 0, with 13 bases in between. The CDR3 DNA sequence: TGTGCCAGCACGGGGGGCCCGTATAGCAATCAGCCCCAGCATTTT. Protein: CASTGGPYSNQPQHF.

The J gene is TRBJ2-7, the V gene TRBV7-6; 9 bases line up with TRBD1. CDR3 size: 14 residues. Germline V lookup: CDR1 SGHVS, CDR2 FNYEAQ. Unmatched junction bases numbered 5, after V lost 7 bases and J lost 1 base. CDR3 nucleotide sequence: TGTGCCAGCAAGGCGGGACAGGGTTCCTACGAGCAGTACTTC. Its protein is CASKAGQGSYEQYF. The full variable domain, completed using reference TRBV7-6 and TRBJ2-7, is GAGVSQSPRYKVTKRGQDVALRCDPISGHVSLYWYRQALGQGPEFLTYFNYEAQQDKSGLPNDRFSAERPEGSISTLTIQRTEQRDSAMYRCASKAGQGSYEQYFGPGTRLTVT.

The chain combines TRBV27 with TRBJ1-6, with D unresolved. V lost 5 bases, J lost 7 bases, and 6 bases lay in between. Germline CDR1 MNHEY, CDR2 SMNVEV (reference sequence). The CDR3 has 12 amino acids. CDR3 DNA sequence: TGTGCCAGCAGTACCCAGAATTCACCCCTCCACTTT. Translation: CASSTQNSPLHF.

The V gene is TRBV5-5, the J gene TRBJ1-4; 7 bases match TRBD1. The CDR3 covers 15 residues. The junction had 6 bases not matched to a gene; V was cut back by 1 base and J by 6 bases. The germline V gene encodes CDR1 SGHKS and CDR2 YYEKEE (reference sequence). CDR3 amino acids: CASSLWRQGDEKLFF. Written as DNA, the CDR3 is TGTGCCAGCAGCTTGTGGAGACAGGGAGATGAAAAACTGTTTTTT.

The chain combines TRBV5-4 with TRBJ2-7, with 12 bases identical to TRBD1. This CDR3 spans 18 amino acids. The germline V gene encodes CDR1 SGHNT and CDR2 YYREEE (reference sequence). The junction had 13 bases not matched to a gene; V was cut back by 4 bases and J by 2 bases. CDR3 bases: TGTGCCAGCAGCCCTCCGGGACAGGGGGCGTTTCTCGCCTACGAGCAGTACTTC. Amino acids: CASSPPGQGAFLAYEQYF.

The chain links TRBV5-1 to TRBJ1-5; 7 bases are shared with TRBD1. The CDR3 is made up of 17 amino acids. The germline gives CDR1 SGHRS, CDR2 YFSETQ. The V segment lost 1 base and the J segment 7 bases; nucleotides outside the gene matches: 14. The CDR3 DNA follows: TGCGCCAGCAGCTTGTCCCCCACGACAGGGCTTGGACAGCCCCAGCATTTT. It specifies CASSLSPTTGLGQPQHF.

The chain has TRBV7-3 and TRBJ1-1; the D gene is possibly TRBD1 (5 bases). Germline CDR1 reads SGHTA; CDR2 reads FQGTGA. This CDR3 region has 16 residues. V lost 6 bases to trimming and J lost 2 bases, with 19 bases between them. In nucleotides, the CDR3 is TGTGCCAGCAGAAAGGATGCTGGGGCCTCCAACACTGAAGCTTTCTTT. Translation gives CASRKDAGASNTEAFF.